These 17 T cell receptor beta chains were all obtained from the same sample, sequenced in a study of identical twins (dated by TCRdb to 2015 to 2016). The library was prepared using 5' RACE. The data were produced on an Illumina HiSeq 2000. TCRdb cleaned the public reads at Q25 with fastp, built clones with MiXCR and kept in-frame beta chains. Every CDR3 protein is listed once, alongside the most common genes and DNA of its rows. The sample records roughly 1,500,000 distinct CDR3 sequences, around a third of which are singletons. The biggest ten clones account for more than 0.25% of the sample. Sequencing was carried out using cord blood. Receptors originate from a newborn girl in good health.

The CDR3 region has the DNA TGTGCCAGCAGTTCTCCATGGACCAGGGAGCAGTACTTC. This encodes CASSSPWTREQYF. The J gene is TRBJ2-5, the V gene TRBV12-3 or TRBV12-4; the D call may be TRBD1 or TRBD2 (5 bases each). CDR3 length: 13 residues. V was trimmed by 4 bases and J by 11 bases, leaving 17 bases between them.

V and J are TRBV5-1 and TRBJ1-5; TRBD1 agrees at 10 bases. The CDR3 runs 15 residues. Germline CDR1 reads SGHRS; CDR2 reads YFSETQ. After removal of 3 bases from V and 3 bases from J, the junction contained 3 bases not matched to a gene. The CDR3 DNA reads as TGCGCCAGCAGCTCGGGACAGGGGACCAATCAGCCCCAGCATTTT. Translation gives CASSSGQGTNQPQHF.

The table lists this clonotype with many counts. This sequence joins TRBV7-9 and TRBJ2-5, with 8 positions matching TRBD2. The V gene's germline CDR1 is SEHNR and CDR2 FQNEAQ (reference sequence). This CDR3 spans 14 amino acids. The ends lost 3 bases at V and 4 bases at J; junction bases unmatched: 4. CDR3 sequence: CASSLFLAGETQYF. DNA of the CDR3: TGTGCCAGCAGCTTGTTCCTAGCGGGAGAGACCCAGTACTTC.

This clonotype was picked up a small number of times. The chain's CDR3 is CSANPGTSIYNEQFF. The CDR3 DNA is TGCAGTGCCAACCCCGGGACTAGCATCTACAATGAGCAGTTCTTC. The chain is built from TRBV20-1 and TRBJ2-1, with 9 bases lining up with TRBD2. The CDR3 loop spans 15 amino acids. CDR1 and CDR2 from the germline V gene are DFQATT and SNEGSKA (reference sequence). Losses at the gene ends were 6 bases for V and 3 bases for J; bases not matched to a gene: 9.

V and J are TRBV5-1 and TRBJ2-4; 7 bases align to TRBD1. V shed 4 bases, J shed 9 bases, and the junction held 4 bases outside the gene matches. There are 12 residues in the CDR3. Germline CDR1 and CDR2: SGHRS and YFSETQ. This chain's CDR3 is CASSTPGGIQYF. The CDR3 DNA reads as TGCGCCAGCAGCACCCCAGGGGGCATTCAGTACTTC.

This chain uses TRBV10-3 with TRBJ2-1; D unresolved. CDR1 and CDR2 from the germline V gene are ENHRY and SYGVKD. V shed 5 bases and J shed 1 base, with 12 bases lying between them. The CDR3 is made up of 15 amino acids. The CDR3 loop reads CAISPDGGSYNEQFF. The CDR3 region has the DNA TGTGCCATCAGTCCCGACGGTGGGTCCTACAATGAGCAGTTCTTC.

The chain links TRBV9 to TRBJ2-3, with 8 bases aligning to TRBD2. Germline values: CDR1 SGDLS, CDR2 YYNGEE. Trimming at V came to 0 bases and at J to 0 bases, leaving 3 bases not matched to a gene. There are 16 residues in the CDR3. CDR3: CASSVVSSGSTDTQYF. CDR3 DNA sequence: TGTGCCAGCAGCGTAGTCTCTAGCGGGAGCACAGATACGCAGTATTTT. Combining the CDR3 with reference TRBV9 and TRBJ2-3 gives the whole variable domain DSGVTQTPKHLITATGQRVTLRCSPRSGDLSVYWYQQSLDQGLQFLIQYYNGEERAKGNILERFSAQQFPDLHSELNLSSLELGDSALYFCASSVVSSGSTDTQYFGPGTRLTVL.

The CDR3: CAGGLAVYNEQYF. The CDR3 DNA is TGTGCCGGCGGACTAGCGGTTTACAATGAGCAGTACTTC. The V and J genes are TRBV2 and TRBJ2-1, with 10 bases identical to TRBD2. The better agreement between TRBJ2-7 and the DNA end casts doubt on the J call. CDR3 length: 13 residues. Germline CDR1 reads SNHLY; CDR2 reads FYNNEI.

This clonotype has only a few counts. V is TRBV28 and J is TRBJ1-6; D gene unclear. The CDR3 has 15 amino acids. Germline V gene data show CDR1 as MDHEN and CDR2 as SYDVKM. V lost 4 bases and J 5 bases, leaving 12 bases between the germline ends. CDR3 sequence reads: CASSSGPADNSPLHF. In DNA form, the CDR3 reads TGTGCCAGCAGTTCCGGGCCAGCCGATAATTCACCCCTCCACTTT. The variable domain in full, completed from reference TRBV28 and TRBJ1-6, reads DVKVTQSSRYLVKRTGEKVFLECVQDMDHENMFWYRQDPGLGLRLIYFSYDVKMKEKGDIPEGYSVSREKKERFSLILESASTNQTSMYLCASSSGPADNSPLHFGNGTRLTVT.

There are many counts of this clonotype. The chain is built from TRBV10-3 and TRBJ2-3; 10 bases fit TRBD2. This CDR3 contains 16 residues. Germline CDR1 and CDR2: ENHRY and SYGVKD. The junction had 5 bases not matched to a gene; V was cut back by 4 bases and J by 1 base. CDR3 in DNA: TGTGCCATCAGTGGGTTAGCGGGGGGTGGCACAGATACGCAGTATTTT. Its protein is CAISGLAGGGTDTQYF.

J is TRBJ2-5 and V is TRBV10-3; perhaps TRBD1 as D (5 bases). CDR1 is ENHRY and CDR2 is SYGVKD in the germline V gene. With 0 bases removed from V and 5 bases from J, the gap between germline ends came to 13 bases. The CDR3 extends over 15 amino acids. CDR3 bases: TGTGCCATCAGTGAGTCGTTAGGGGCCCCGGAGACCCAGTACTTC. It encodes CAISESLGAPETQYF.

There are a few counts of this clonotype. This chain joins TRBV5-1 and TRBJ2-3; either TRBD1 or TRBD2 may fit D (5 bases each). Germline V CDR1 and CDR2: SGHRS, YFSETQ. The CDR3 is made up of 15 amino acids. Between the trimmed V and J ends, which lost 0 bases and 5 bases, there was a span of 13 bases. This CDR3 is CASSLGGTPGDTQYF. CDR3 DNA: TGCGCCAGCAGCTTGGGGGGGACCCCAGGAGATACGCAGTATTTT. The full variable domain, completed using reference TRBV5-1 and TRBJ2-3, is KAGVTQTPRYLIKTRGQQVTLSCSPISGHRSVSWYQQTPGQGLQFLFEYFSETQRNKGNFPGRFSGRQFSNSRSEMNVSTLELGDSALYLCASSLGGTPGDTQYFGPGTRLTVL.

The CDR3 DNA reads TGCGCCAGCAGCTTGGAGACTTCGAGCTCCTACGAGCAGTACTTC. Translated, it gives CASSLETSSSYEQYF. This rearrangement joins TRBV5-1 to TRBJ2-7, with no clear D. The CDR3 totals 15 residues. Germline V CDR1 and CDR2: SGHRS, YFSETQ. Trimming took off 0 bases at V and 0 bases at J, with 10 bases between the two ends.

This clonotype has just a few counts. V usage is TRBV30 and J usage is TRBJ1-2; the D is unclear. The CDR3 is 14 residues long. CDR1 GTSNPN and CDR2 SVGIG come from the germline V gene (reference sequence). With 3 bases removed from V and 0 bases from J, the gap between germline ends came to 11 bases. The CDR3 nucleotides are TGTGCCTGGAGGCCTCGCAGCCCTAACTATGGCTACACCTTC. Translating it yields CAWRPRSPNYGYTF.

This chain joins TRBV7-9 and TRBJ2-5; D uncertain. CDR1 and CDR2 from the germline V gene are SEHNR and FQNEAQ (reference sequence). V shed 5 bases and J shed 0 bases, with 16 bases lying between them. CDR3 length: 16 amino acids. This CDR3 is CASSDSPPQYQETQYF. The CDR3 DNA is TGTGCCAGCAGCGATAGCCCCCCTCAGTACCAAGAGACCCAGTACTTC.

This clonotype was counted many times. This chain links TRBV28 with TRBJ2-3; 11 nucleotides align to TRBD1. This CDR3 has 14 residues. Germline CDR1 is MDHEN and CDR2 is SYDVKM. With 4 bases clipped from V and 4 bases from J, the junction kept 1 base outside the gene matches. In DNA form, the CDR3 reads TGTGCCAGCAGTTGGACAGGGGGCGCAGATACGCAGTATTTT. Translating gives CASSWTGGADTQYF.

This clonotype was detected only a few times. The J gene is TRBJ1-2, the V gene TRBV6-6, with a possible D match to TRBD1 (5 bases). The V and J ends lost 5 bases and 0 bases respectively, with 19 bases between them. CDR3 length equals 17 residues. CDR1 and CDR2 from the germline V gene are MNHNY and SVGAGI (reference sequence). The CDR3 coding sequence is TGTGCCAGCAGTCGAGCCCAGGGCTCAGTAGCTAACTATGGCTACACCTTC. It specifies CASSRAQGSVANYGYTF.